These 27 T cell receptor beta chains were all obtained from the same sample, sequenced in a study of siplizumab effects on memory and regulatory T cells. The data were produced by immunoSEQ multiplex PCR, yet TCRdb's version contains in-frame clones alone and is incomplete. The sample lists more than 95,000 clones, about 93% occurring once. Sequenced: Tregs sorted from blood. Receptor source: a human donor in good health.

The genes are TRBV25-1 and TRBJ1-4, with D hard to call. Trimming shortened V by 4 bases and J by 8 bases, and 17 bases separated the two germline ends. The CDR3 extends over 15 amino acids. Per germline, CDR1 MGHDK and CDR2 SYGVNS. CDR3: CASSAHEGVSEKLFF. CDR3 in DNA: TGTGCCAGCAGTGCCCACGAGGGAGTAAGCGAAAAACTGTTTTTT.

The chain employs TRBV5-1 and TRBJ2-3, with 8 bases lining up with TRBD2. Losses at the gene ends were 0 bases for V and 3 bases for J; bases not matched to a gene: 3. Germline V lookup: CDR1 SGHRS, CDR2 YFSETQ. The CDR3 is 15 residues long. The DNA for the CDR3 is TGCGCCAGCAGCTTGGGCGGGAGGCGGACAGATACGCAGTATTTT. Amino acid sequence: CASSLGGRRTDTQYF.

This clone was detected a few times. This chain links TRBV30 with TRBJ1-1, with a tentative D call TRBD1 (5 bases). Trimming cost V 0 bases and J 1 base, with 6 bases left between them. Looked up from germline, CDR1 is GTSNPN and CDR2 is SVGIG (reference sequence). This CDR3 is 13 amino acids long. CDR3 amino acids: CAWSVQGNTEAFF. CDR3 DNA: TGTGCCTGGAGTGTGCAGGGGAACACTGAAGCTTTCTTT.

CDR3 nucleotide sequence: TGTGCCAGCAGTTATGCAGGGTACAATCAGCCCCAGCATTTT. Its protein is CASSYAGYNQPQHF. The chain employs TRBV6-6 and TRBJ1-5, with D perhaps matching TRBD1 (5 bases). The V gene's germline CDR1 is MNHNY and CDR2 SVGAGI (reference sequence). Trimming removed 3 bases at V and 3 bases at J, with 9 bases between. The CDR3 has 14 amino acids.

The chain has TRBV7-2 and TRBJ1-2, with no clear D. The CDR3 length is 14 residues. From germline, CDR1 is SGHTA and CDR2 FQGNSA. Trimming took off 3 bases at V and 6 bases at J, with 14 bases between the two ends. The DNA of the CDR3 is TGTGCCAGCAGCTTTTCGGCCCCAAGGGATGGCTACACCTTC. It is translated as CASSFSAPRDGYTF.

This sequence joins TRBV5-6 and TRBJ1-2, with TRBD1 identical over 7 bases. The germline V gene has CDR1 SGHDT and CDR2 YYEEEE. The trim removed 2 bases at V and 3 bases at J, leaving 13 bases unmatched. This CDR3 contains 17 residues. The CDR3 DNA sequence: TGTGCCAGCAGCTTTGGACAGGAGTTGCTAGGGGACTATGGCTACACCTTC. The encoded protein is CASSFGQELLGDYGYTF.

The rearrangement joins TRBV4-1 to TRBJ2-3; no definite D call. This CDR3 is 14 amino acids long. The V gene lost 0 bases and the J gene lost 2 bases, with 6 bases spanning the gap. CDR1 MGHRA and CDR2 YSYEKL come from the germline V gene. CDR3 nucleotides: TGCGCCAGCAGCCAAGACCTTTCCACAGATACGCAGTATTTT. This translates into CASSQDLSTDTQYF.

The gene calls are TRBV21-1 and TRBJ2-3; the table's D gene call, TRBD2, was not cross checked with the DNA. TRBV21-1 is labeled a pseudogene. This CDR3 has 18 amino acids. CDR3 in amino acids: CASSKGPGLAGVTDTQYF. The DNA for the CDR3 is TGTGCCAGCAGCAAAGGTCCGGGACTAGCGGGAGTTACAGATACGCAGTATTTT.

The chain carries TRBV6-1 and TRBJ1-2; no clear D gene. The CDR3 loop spans 17 amino acids. Germline-derived CDR1 and CDR2 are MNHNS and SASEGT. V was clipped by 3 bases and J by 0 bases, with 17 bases between them. CDR3 amino acids: CASSDFRDPEANYGYTF. DNA of the CDR3: TGTGCCAGCAGTGATTTTCGAGACCCTGAAGCTAACTATGGCTACACCTTC.

This chain joins TRBV29-1 and TRBJ2-5, with D hard to call. Germline V gene data show CDR1 as SQVTM and CDR2 as ANQGSEA. The length of the CDR3 is 16 residues. Trimming pared 2 bases from V and 1 base from J, leaving 17 bases between. Here the CDR3 DNA reads TGCAGCGTTGAACAGATTCTTGGCCGGTCCCAAGAGACCCAGTACTTC. Amino acid sequence: CSVEQILGRSQETQYF.

V is TRBV5-1 and J is TRBJ2-3; D is unclear. The ends were cut back, 0 bases at V and 0 bases at J, with 5 bases in the middle. Germline V gene data show CDR1 as SGHRS and CDR2 as YFSETQ. The CDR3 runs to 14 residues. For the CDR3, the DNA is TGCGCCAGCAGCTTGGCTCAGAGCACAGATACGCAGTATTTT. The encoded protein is CASSLAQSTDTQYF.

This chain uses TRBV11-2 with TRBJ2-6; 7 nucleotides match TRBD1. The CDR3 has 14 amino acids. Germline V gene sequence: CDR1 SGHAT, CDR2 FQNNGV. J was trimmed by 10 bases and V by 7 bases; bases with no gene match: 10. CDR3 protein: CASTWVQGLNVLTF. Written as DNA, the CDR3 is TGTGCCAGCACCTGGGTACAGGGGCTTAACGTCCTGACTTTC.

This chain links TRBV6-1 with TRBJ1-1, with D possibly being TRBD1 (5 bases). Between the trimmed V and J ends, which lost 5 bases and 4 bases, there was a span of 14 bases. Germline-derived CDR1 and CDR2 are MNHNS and SASEGT. The CDR3 is made up of 14 amino acids. The CDR3 coding sequence is TGTGCCAGCAGTTATCAGGGCCATGGCACTGAAGCTTTCTTT. Protein sequence: CASSYQGHGTEAFF.

The chain joins TRBV5-3 to TRBJ2-7; D ambiguous. TRBV5-3 qualifies as an ORF whose function is uncertain. The CDR3 is made up of 11 amino acids. The V and J ends lost 4 bases and 6 bases respectively, with 8 bases between them. In DNA, the CDR3 is TGTGCCAGAAGCCGGGCAGCCGAGCAGTACTTC. Its translation is CARSRAAEQYF.

In its sample, this clone was seen a few times. J is TRBJ2-1 and V is TRBV18, with a tentative D call TRBD1 (6 bases). Germline V gene sequence: CDR1 KGHSH, CDR2 LQKENI. This CDR3 is built from 13 residues. V lost 0 bases, J lost 7 bases, and 7 bases lay in between. CDR3 DNA: TGTGCCAGCTCACCACCACAGGGAAATGAGCAGTTCTTC. Its protein is CASSPPQGNEQFF.

This chain joins TRBV5-1 and TRBJ2-3; no firm D call. V was shortened by 0 bases and J by 6 bases, with 17 bases between the two germline ends. This CDR3 has 16 amino acids. Per the germline V gene, CDR1 is SGHRS and CDR2 is YFSETQ. The CDR3 reads CASSLASAMAADTQYF. The DNA for the CDR3 is TGCGCCAGCAGCTTGGCCTCGGCCATGGCGGCCGATACGCAGTATTTT.

The chain is built from TRBV27 and TRBJ1-4, with D unresolved. V dropped 3 bases and J dropped 4 bases, with 15 bases sitting between them. This CDR3 comprises 16 residues. In germline, CDR1 is MNHEY, CDR2 SMNVEV (reference sequence). The CDR3: CASSFSGPLINEKLFF. The CDR3 DNA reads as TGTGCCAGCAGTTTCTCCGGACCTTTGATTAATGAAAAACTGTTTTTT.

CDR3 sequence reads: CASSPLGPGVGVKLFF. In nucleotides, the CDR3 is TGTGCCAGCAGCCCTCTCGGGCCAGGGGTCGGGGTCAAGCTGTTTTTT. The chain recombines TRBV7-8 with TRBJ2-2, with TRBD1 as a possible D gene (6 bases). Germline V gene data show CDR1 as SGHVS and CDR2 as FQNEAQ. V was cut by 5 bases and J by 12 bases, with 25 bases left in between. The CDR3 spans 16 residues.

The chain is built from TRBV7-9 and TRBJ2-2; D could derive from TRBD1 or TRBD2 (6 bases each). The CDR3 length is 18 residues. V was trimmed by 5 bases and J by 4 bases, leaving 23 bases between them. The germline V gene has CDR1 SEHNR and CDR2 FQNEAQ (reference sequence). The CDR3 sequence is CASSPIRWPGEATGELFF. In DNA, the CDR3 is TGTGCCAGCAGCCCTATTCGGTGGCCAGGGGAGGCCACCGGGGAGCTGTTTTTT.

In this sample, this clone turned up once. DNA of the CDR3: TGTGCCAGCAGCCCGGGACAGGGGGAGACCCAGTACTTC. It yields the protein CASSPGQGETQYF. V gene TRBV7-3 combines with J gene TRBJ2-5; the match to TRBD1 covers 10 bases. Germline loops: CDR1 SGHTA, CDR2 FQGTGA. CDR3 size: 13 residues. V shed 5 bases, J shed 5 bases, and the junction held 2 bases outside the gene matches.

CDR3 nucleotides: TGTGCCAGCAGTGATTCTTGGAGGGATACAGATACGCAGTATTTT. Translated, it gives CASSDSWRDTDTQYF. This chain links TRBV27 with TRBJ2-3; maybe TRBD2 (6 bases). Germline lookup yields CDR1 MNHEY and CDR2 SMNVEV (reference sequence). This CDR3 contains 15 residues. V lost 5 bases, J lost 3 bases, and 15 bases lay in between.

V gene TRBV9 combines with J gene TRBJ2-2; D gene uncertain. The CDR3 loop spans 11 amino acids. Germline CDR1 SGDLS, CDR2 YYNGEE. V was pared by 5 bases and J by 1 base, with 0 bases between. The CDR3 DNA reads TGTGCCAGCAGGAACACCGGGGAGCTGTTTTTT. It codes for CASRNTGELFF.

This clone was found once. V usage is TRBV5-1 and J usage is TRBJ1-1; D is possibly TRBD1 (6 bases). Trimming shortened V by 2 bases and J by 3 bases, and 8 bases separated the two germline ends. Looked up from germline, CDR1 is SGHRS and CDR2 is YFSETQ. The CDR3 is 13 amino acids. Written as DNA, the CDR3 is TGCGCCAGCAGCTTCTCAGGGGACACTGAAGCTTTCTTT. It specifies CASSFSGDTEAFF.

The chain's CDR3 is CASSLGGAGTDTQYF. The DNA for the CDR3 is TGTGCCAGCAGTTTAGGCGGGGCGGGGACAGATACGCAGTATTTT. The chain combines TRBV28 with TRBJ2-3; tentatively, D is TRBD2 (6 bases). Germline V gives CDR1 MDHEN, CDR2 SYDVKM. V was pared by 2 bases and J by 3 bases, with 12 bases between. The CDR3 sequence is 15 residues long. The full variable domain, rest sourced from reference TRBV28 and TRBJ2-3, is DVKVTQSSRYLVKRTGEKVFLECVQDMDHENMFWYRQDPGLGLRLIYFSYDVKMKEKGDIPEGYSVSREKKERFSLILESASTNQTSMYLCASSLGGAGTDTQYFGPGTRLTVL.

The rearrangement joins TRBV6-1 to TRBJ2-7; D not resolved. The ends were cut back, 2 bases at V and 0 bases at J, with 20 bases in the middle. Germline CDR1 is MNHNS and CDR2 is SASEGT. The CDR3 consists of 18 residues. This CDR3 is CASSEWTPAIRNSYEQYF. The DNA of the CDR3 is TGTGCCAGCAGTGAATGGACGCCAGCGATCCGGAACTCCTACGAGCAGTACTTC.

The rearrangement links TRBV11-1 to TRBJ2-1, with D possibly TRBD1 on 5 matching bases. V was clipped by 1 base and J by 4 bases, with 11 bases between them. The CDR3 loop spans 15 amino acids. Per the germline V gene, CDR1 is SGHAT and CDR2 is FQDESV (reference sequence). CDR3 sequence: CASSLEGRAYNEQFF. CDR3 nucleotides: TGTGCCAGCAGCTTAGAGGGCAGGGCTTACAATGAGCAGTTCTTC. The full variable domain, its missing parts supplied by reference TRBV11-1 and TRBJ2-1, is EAEVAQSPRYKITEKSQAVAFWCDPISGHATLYWYRQILGQGPELLVQFQDESVVDDSQLPKDRFSAERLKGVDSTLKIQPAELGDSAMYLCASSLEGRAYNEQFFGPGTRLTVL.

This chain joins TRBV5-1 and TRBJ2-5; D is uncertain. The V gene's germline CDR1 is SGHRS and CDR2 YFSETQ. The V gene lost 7 bases and the J gene lost 7 bases, with 20 bases spanning the gap. The CDR3 is 14 residues long. CDR3 coding DNA: TGCGCCAGCCGGGTAGCTGACCCCCGAGGGACCCAGTACTTC. As protein: CASRVADPRGTQYF.